This T cell receptor (beta chain) appears in the sequencing data of a study of T-cell memory formation after mild COVID-19. On the study more broadly: There were largely donor-specific TCR clusters. Study findings and constraints: Second-wave clones reaching peak frequency on day 37 lacked confirmed SARS-CoV-2 specificity. Later expanders leaned toward CD4+, whereas clones contracting from day 15 to 85 were balanced CD4/CD8.

V trimming: 3 bases; J trimming: 6 bases; junction bases outside the gene matches: 5. The CDR3 totals 13 residues. Germline V gene data show CDR1 as SGHDT and CDR2 as YYEEEE. Amplification by 5'RACE using constant-segment primers produced TCR alpha and TCR beta cDNA libraries that carried sample barcodes and UMIs. MiXCR was run by TCRdb on the 5' RACE reads, yielding one entry per CDR3 protein. The table shows 70,000 to 100,000 distinct CDR3 sequences, with about 15% occurring only once. A remark on this clonotype: The antigen is unknown.

The material sequenced was PBMCs or a T cell subset sorted from them (not recorded which). This TCR was sampled from a man aged 18 to 30 who had mild COVID-19 (a few samples of this study predate the infection). Cell type and time point are not known. This chain joins TRBV5-6 and TRBJ1-1, with TRBD1 identical over 7 bases. The CDR3 coding sequence is TGTGCCAGCAGCTCCACAGGGGTGGCTGAAGCTTTCTTT. Amino acid sequence: CASSSTGVAEAFF.